This T cell receptor (beta chain) was identified during a study of molecular identifiers for immune sequencing clone quantification. Study-level information: Naive CD8 RNA (about 20,000 or 100,000 cells) was divided into five aliquots, with four sequenced. Study-level points and caveats: Highly expanded clone sizes could be underestimated by identical TCR molecules that share a barcode.

For naive CD8 T cells, sorting used the CD8+CD4-CCR7+CD45RA+ phenotype. This CDR3 comprises 13 residues. From germline, CDR1 is SGHDT and CDR2 YYEEEE. With 5 bases removed from V and 6 bases from J, the gap between germline ends came to 12 bases. This clonotype has ten or more counts. The antigen is not known. In preparing bulk TCR libraries, previously described methods and listed TCR primers were used. TCRdb recomputed calls from the PCR reads with MiXCR, one row per CDR3 protein. The sample records just over 35,000 distinct CDR3 sequences, about 20% being singletons. The sample consisted of naive CD8+ T cells from blood, with Jurkat cell RNA spiked in. Stated subset: FACS-sorted CD8+CD4-CCR7+CD45RA+ naive T cells. The clonotype originates from a human donor in good health. Some libraries in this study had Jurkat cell RNA spiked in. The chain combines TRBV5-6 with TRBJ1-5; a weak D match, TRBD1 (6 bases). As DNA, the CDR3 is TGTGCCAGCAGTCATACAGGGACTCAGCCCCAGCATTTT. This gives the protein CASSHTGTQPQHF.